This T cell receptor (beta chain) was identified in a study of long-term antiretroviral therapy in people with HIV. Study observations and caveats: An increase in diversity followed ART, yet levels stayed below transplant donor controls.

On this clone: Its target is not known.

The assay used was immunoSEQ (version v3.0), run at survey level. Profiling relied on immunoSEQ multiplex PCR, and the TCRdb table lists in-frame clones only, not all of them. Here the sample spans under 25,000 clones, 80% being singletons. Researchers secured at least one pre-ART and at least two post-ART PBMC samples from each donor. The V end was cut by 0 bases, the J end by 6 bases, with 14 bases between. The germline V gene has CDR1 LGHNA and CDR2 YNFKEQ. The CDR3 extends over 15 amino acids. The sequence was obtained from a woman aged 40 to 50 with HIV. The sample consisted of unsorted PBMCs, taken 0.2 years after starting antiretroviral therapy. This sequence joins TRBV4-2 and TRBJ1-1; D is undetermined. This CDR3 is CASSQEDYGWAEAFF. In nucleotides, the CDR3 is TGTGCCAGCAGCCAAGAAGATTACGGGTGGGCTGAAGCTTTCTTT.